Presented here are 8 T cell receptor beta chains from one specimen sequenced in a study of cytomegalovirus exposure and HLA in healthy donors. The method was immunoSEQ multiplex PCR; TCRdb's version includes in-frame clones alone and lacks a portion of them. The sample lists about 160,000 clones, roughly nine tenths occurring once. The sample comprised PBMCs. The receptors shown here come from a man aged 18 to 29 in good health and CMV-seropositive.

This chain uses TRBV29-1 with TRBJ2-7, with TRBD2 identical over 9 bases. Trimming cost V 3 bases and J 3 bases; bases outside gene matches: 6. The CDR3 contains 14 residues. The V gene's germline CDR1 is SQVTM and CDR2 ANQGSEA. The CDR3 DNA sequence: TGCAGCGTTGAGGAGGCGGGGGGGAACTACGAGCAGTACTTC. As protein: CSVEEAGGNYEQYF.

In DNA, the CDR3 is TGTGCCAGCAGTGACCCCGGGACAGTGAACTCCTACGAGCAGTACTTC. Translating it yields CASSDPGTVNSYEQYF. The J gene is TRBJ2-7, the V gene TRBV28; 7 bases agree with TRBD1. Germline trimming cut 5 bases from V and 0 bases from J; bases unmatched to any gene: 10. Germline CDR1 reads MDHEN; CDR2 reads SYDVKM. The CDR3 consists of 16 residues.

The rearrangement joins TRBV29-1 to TRBJ1-4, with D perhaps matching TRBD1 (6 bases). Germline-derived CDR1 and CDR2 are SQVTM and ANQGSEA. The CDR3 is 15 residues long. The V and J ends lost 5 bases and 8 bases respectively, with 21 bases between them. The DNA for the CDR3 is TGCAGCGTTTTACGGCTGGACAGAATTGGGGAAAAACTGTTTTTT. It translates to CSVLRLDRIGEKLFF. Full variable domain (missing parts from reference TRBV29-1 and TRBJ1-4): SAVISQKPSRDICQRGTSLTIQCQVDSQVTMMFWYRQQPGQSLTLIATANQGSEATYESGFVIDKFPISRPNLTFSTLTVSNMSPEDSSIYLCSVLRLDRIGEKLFFGSGTQLSVL.

This sequence joins TRBV27 and TRBJ1-1; the D is unclear. V was shortened by 7 bases and J by 5 bases, with 14 bases between the two germline ends. Germline V gives CDR1 MNHEY, CDR2 SMNVEV (reference sequence). This CDR3 spans 13 amino acids. The DNA of the CDR3 is TGTGCCAGCACAAGCCGAGGCTATACTGAAGCTTTCTTT. It specifies CASTSRGYTEAFF.

The chain couples TRBV19 to TRBJ2-7; 16 bases are a match to TRBD2. This CDR3 has 18 residues. Per germline, CDR1 LNHDA and CDR2 SQIVND (reference sequence). The J segment lost 2 bases and the V segment lost 6 bases, leaving 10 bases of the junction unmatched. The CDR3 DNA reads TGTGCCAGTAGCAAGGAGGGACTAGCGGGAGGGCACACCTACGAGCAGTACTTC. Translating it yields CASSKEGLAGGHTYEQYF. The entire variable domain, with the rest obtained from reference TRBV19 and TRBJ2-7, is as follows: DGGITQSPKYLFRKEGQNVTLSCEQNLNHDAMYWYRQDPGQGLRLIYYSQIVNDFQKGDIAEGYSVSREKKESFPLTVTSAQKNPTAFYLCASSKEGLAGGHTYEQYFGPGTRLTVT.

The V call is TRBV21-1, the J call TRBJ2-5; the listed D gene, TRBD2, was not tested against the DNA. TRBV21-1 corresponds to a pseudogene. The CDR3 consists of 19 residues. This CDR3 is CASSKAHRLAGGPQETQYF. DNA for the CDR3: TGTGCCAGCAGCAAAGCGCATCGTCTAGCGGGAGGGCCCCAAGAGACCCAGTACTTC.

The genes are TRBV20-1 and TRBJ1-1; D remains unclear. The germline CDR1 and CDR2 sequences are DFQATT and SNEGSKA (reference sequence). Trimming took 0 bases from V and 10 from J, leaving 9 bases between them. The CDR3 has 11 residues. DNA of the CDR3: TGCAGTGCTAGAGATAGAGGTGGAGCTTTCTTT. This codes for CSARDRGGAFF.

Details on this clone: Other nucleotide sequences from this sample produce the same CDR3. This chain connects TRBV5-1 to TRBJ1-3; D not resolved. Germline CDR1 is SGHRS and CDR2 is YFSETQ. The V gene lost 0 bases and the J gene lost 0 bases, with 7 bases spanning the gap. CDR3 length equals 15 residues. CDR3 residues: CASSLAGSSGNTIYF. CDR3 in DNA: TGCGCCAGCAGCTTGGCCGGGAGCTCTGGAAACACCATATATTTT. Drawing the rest from reference TRBV5-1 and TRBJ1-3, the complete variable domain is KAGVTQTPRYLIKTRGQQVTLSCSPISGHRSVSWYQQTPGQGLQFLFEYFSETQRNKGNFPGRFSGRQFSNSRSEMNVSTLELGDSALYLCASSLAGSSGNTIYFGEGSWLTVV.